This entry features one TCR beta chain sequence. The data were produced by immunoSEQ multiplex PCR, yet TCRdb's version contains in-frame clones alone and is incomplete. The sample comprises 190,000 or so clones, about 81% of which are singletons, and about 9% rests with the top ten. This CDR3 contains 18 residues. CDR1 is LGHDT and CDR2 is YNNKEL in the germline V gene (reference sequence). V gave up 4 bases and J gave up 8 bases; unmatched junction bases: 14. This entry comes from a study of blood T cell repertoires in COVID-19. At the level of the study: COVID-19 samples collected from the United States, Italy and Spain covered acute and convalescent phases. Nucleic acid was either cDNA or gDNA, and it came from T cells, B-cell-depleted T cells, or PBMCs.

Material: PBMCs or T cells enriched from blood (not recorded which). This TCR came from a man aged 40-49 years who had recovered from COVID-19. This sequence joins TRBV3-1 (or the pseudogene TRBV3-2) and TRBJ2-3; TRBD2 matches 14 bases. CDR3 sequence: CASSLSPRLAGGSGTQYF. Here the CDR3 DNA reads TGTGCCAGCAGCCTCAGCCCCCGACTAGCGGGGGGGTCAGGTACGCAGTATTTT.